This T cell receptor (beta chain) appears in the sequencing data of a study of spatial heterogeneity in lung cancer. This CDR3 spans 15 amino acids. Each CDR3 protein gets one entry after TCRdb re-called the 5' RACE reads with MiXCR. This table holds tens of thousands of distinct CDR3 sequences, less than 8.5% found once. Stated time point: sample taken at primary tumor resection. The sequenced sample was PBMCs, obtained at surgery. The chain links TRBV21-1 to TRBJ2-3; TRBD1 is the table's D call, not checked against the DNA. TRBV21-1 is recorded as a pseudogene. This TCR was recovered from a female donor with early-stage non-small cell lung cancer. The CDR3 DNA sequence: TGTGCCAGCAGCAAACGGGACGTCAGGGCAGATACGCAGTATTTT. Protein: CASSKRDVRADTQYF.